One and the same sample provided the 8 T cell receptor beta chains below, sequenced in a study of beta chain features in type 1 diabetes (dated by TCRdb to 2016 to 2018). Receptor amplification or capture employed the immunoSEQ multiplex PCR assay. All of the isolated RNA was reverse transcribed with the High Capacity cDNA Reverse Transcription Kit, so expressed TCRB transcripts were sequenced. TCRdb limited this immuneACCESS table to in-frame rearrangements with V and J called. A share of clones is missing; checked studies link under half to unresolved V genes, and the rest is unexplained. Present in this sample are about 620,000 clones, around 15% of which were seen just once. 0.07% to 0.095% of the sample rests with the top ten. The sample consisted of naive CD4+ T cells from blood. The sample's cell subset or site label, decoded: true naive CD4+ T cells. The source is a man aged 18 to 29 in good health.

The V call is TRBV6-4, the J call TRBJ1-1, with unresolved D. Germline V gene sequence: CDR1 MRHNA, CDR2 SNTAGT. V was pared by 2 bases and J by 1 base, with 5 bases between. This CDR3 is built from 13 residues. In nucleotides, the CDR3 is TGTGCCAGCAGTGACAGGAGGAACACTGAAGCTTTCTTT. This sequence encodes CASSDRRNTEAFF.

In this sample, this clone turned up a few times. The rearrangement joins TRBV5-1 to TRBJ2-2; the D gene is possibly TRBD1 (6 bases). Between the trimmed V and J ends, which lost 3 bases and 0 bases, there was a span of 12 bases. CDR3 length: 16 amino acids. Germline CDR1 SGHRS, CDR2 YFSETQ. CDR3 nucleotide sequence: TGCGCCAGCAGCTGGGGACAAACCGCGAACACCGGGGAGCTGTTTTTT. Its translation: CASSWGQTANTGELFF.

This clone came up a few times. The J gene is TRBJ2-3, the V gene TRBV5-4; tentatively, D is TRBD1 (6 bases). Looked up from germline, CDR1 is SGHNT and CDR2 is YYREEE (reference sequence). This CDR3 is built from 14 residues. Deletions cut 7 bases from V and 0 bases from J, with 12 bases between. The CDR3 loop reads CASARQASTDTQYF. CDR3 nucleotide sequence: TGTGCCAGCGCCAGACAGGCTAGCACAGATACGCAGTATTTT.

In regard to this clone: At one end, the junction sequence differs from germline, possibly due to a read error. The chain uses TRBV5-1 and TRBJ1-2; D call uncertain. Germline V gene lookup returns CDR1 SGHRS and CDR2 YFSETQ. CDR3 length: 13 amino acids. Here the CDR3 reads CASSFEQLSGHTF. CDR3 coding DNA: TGCGCCAGCAGCTTTGAACAGTTGTCTGGCCACACCTTC.

The genes are TRBV6-5 and TRBJ2-5, with D perhaps matching TRBD2 (5 bases). The CDR3 runs 12 residues. The V gene's germline CDR1 is MNHEY and CDR2 SVGAGI. V was trimmed by 7 bases and J by 7 bases, leaving 13 bases between them. The CDR3 is CASKRPSGTQYF. CDR3 DNA: TGTGCCAGCAAGCGGCCCTCCGGGACCCAGTACTTC.

This clone was seen a few times. V gene TRBV20-1 combines with J gene TRBJ2-3; D is unresolved. Looked up from germline, CDR1 is DFQATT and CDR2 is SNEGSKA (reference sequence). V lost 1 base and J 7 bases, leaving 6 bases between the germline ends. The CDR3 is 11 residues long. The CDR3 nucleotides read TGCAGTGCTAGAGGGGGTTATACGCAGTATTTT. Protein product: CSARGGYTQYF.

This clone was detected only a few times. The gene calls are TRBV6-6 and TRBJ2-1, with 8 nucleotides matching TRBD2. The V gene's germline CDR1 is MNHNY and CDR2 SVGAGI (reference sequence). V lost 10 bases and J lost 5; bases outside the gene matches: 7. This CDR3 region has 13 residues. The CDR3 sequence is CAIQTSVDNEQFF. The CDR3 DNA sequence: TGTGCCATACAGACTAGCGTCGACAATGAGCAGTTCTTC.

The chain has TRBV7-9 and TRBJ1-1; no clear D. Germline assignment: CDR1 SEHNR and CDR2 FQNEAQ (reference sequence). V was clipped by 5 bases and J by 5 bases, with 9 bases between them. The CDR3 is 12 amino acids. CDR3 in DNA: TGTGCCAGCAGCCTCCCGGGGACTGAAGCTTTCTTT. It is translated as CASSLPGTEAFF. The variable domain in full, with the rest retrieved from reference TRBV7-9 and TRBJ1-1, is DTGVSQNPRHKITKRGQNVTFRCDPISEHNRLYWYRQTLGQGPEFLTYFQNEAQLEKSRLLSDRFSAERPKGSFSTLEIQRTEQGDSAMYLCASSLPGTEAFFGQGTRLTVV.